This record looks at one T cell receptor (beta chain) sequence and its context. Its specificity is not known. With a much larger clone just one base away, this may be a read error. The entry originates in a study of T cells after yellow fever vaccination. CDR1 is MNHEY, CDR2 SVGAGI, per germline. The CDR3 has 14 amino acids. With 4 bases removed from V and 0 bases from J, the gap between germline ends came to 8 bases. The study, taken as a whole, reports: When the response was secondary, it was weaker but reached its peak faster, day 5 versus 15. A minor fraction of clonotypes spanned both CD4 and CD8 compartments. Post-booster repertoires contained most primary-vaccination clones again (almost 97% CD4, roughly 90% CD8).

Template switching by 5'RACE produced TCR cDNA, adding a universal primer site and UMIs. A single record per CDR3 protein comes from TCRdb applying MiXCR to the 5' RACE reads. The sample holds under 550,000 distinct CDR3 sequences, just over 20% seen once. The rearrangement joins TRBV6-5 to TRBJ2-3; D might be TRBD1 (5 bases). The receptor was derived from a man between 18 and 29 years old who received the YFV17D yellow fever vaccine. Source: PBMCs, taken 21 days after the first yellow fever vaccination. The CDR3 sequence: CASSFGASTDTQYF. The CDR3 DNA is TGTGCCAGCAGTTTTGGGGCTAGCACAGATACGCAGTATTTT.